Detailed here is one T cell receptor (beta chain). Antigen: not known. The PCR used 60 Vbeta and 13 Jbeta primers. TCRdb's copy holds only in-frame clones and misses some; the assay was immunoSEQ multiplex PCR. The sample includes more than 150,000 clones, 81% of them seen just once. This entry is derived from a study of cytomegalovirus exposure and HLA in healthy donors. Study conclusions and caveats: As a later analysis revealed, most CMV-associated TCR beta chains appeared HLA-restricted. In an earlier analysis, in approximately 570 donors, most V segments appeared productive either ~87% or ~30% of the time. A few chains tied to CMV proved CMV antigen-specific in vitro.

Germline values: CDR1 KGHSH, CDR2 LQKENI. The CDR3 length is 13 residues. With 3 bases clipped from V and 5 bases from J, the junction kept 1 base outside the gene matches. This sequence originates from a young woman in good health and CMV-seronegative. J is TRBJ1-5 and V is TRBV18, with TRBD1 matching 7 bases. Material for sequencing was PBMCs. This CDR3 reads CASSPGQDQPQHF. CDR3 nucleotides: TGTGCCAGCTCACCTGGACAGGATCAGCCCCAGCATTTT.